The 29 T cell receptor beta chains below come from one sample, sequenced in a study of cytomegalovirus exposure and HLA in healthy donors. A multiplex PCR was run with 60 Vbeta primers and 13 Jbeta primers. Here immunoSEQ multiplex PCR was the method, and the copy in TCRdb shows in-frame clones only, minus some. The sample carries more than 95,000 clones, just under 80% recorded once. Sequenced sample: PBMCs. The receptors were sampled from a male donor in good health and CMV-seronegative.

The genes are TRBV6-1 and TRBJ1-5; perhaps TRBD1 as D (5 bases). The germline V gene has CDR1 MNHNS and CDR2 SASEGT. This CDR3 region has 16 residues. V was shortened by 2 bases and J by 6 bases, with 17 bases between the two germline ends. This chain's CDR3 is CASSEPRQGFGQPQHF. The CDR3 region has the DNA TGTGCCAGCAGTGAACCCCGGCAGGGATTCGGTCAGCCCCAGCATTTT.

The chain uses TRBV7-9 and TRBJ1-1, with 9 bases aligning to TRBD1. This CDR3 is built from 14 residues. The V and J ends lost 6 bases and 4 bases, in that order; junction bases with no gene match: 6. From germline, CDR1 is SEHNR and CDR2 FQNEAQ (reference sequence). The DNA of the CDR3 is TGTGCCAGCAGGCGGACAGGGGAGCCCACTGAAGCTTTCTTT. This codes for CASRRTGEPTEAFF.

On this clone itself: The junction departs from germline at one end; a sequencing error may be responsible. This chain uses TRBV7-2 with TRBJ2-1, with 8 bases identical to TRBD2. The CDR3 covers 12 residues. The V gene's germline CDR1 is SGHTA and CDR2 FQGNSA. CDR3 in amino acids: CASSSTGSGDVF. The CDR3 region has the DNA TGTGCCAGCAGCTCCACGGGTAGCGGGGATGTCTTC.

This clone showed up just a few times. V usage is TRBV25-1 and J usage is TRBJ2-1; D is unclear. Germline CDR1 and CDR2: MGHDK and SYGVNS. The CDR3 sequence is 13 residues long. V lost 0 bases and J lost 7, with 7 bases in between. CDR3 DNA: TGTGCCAGCAGTGAATACAACATTAATGAGCAGTTCTTC. This gives the protein CASSEYNINEQFF.

This sequence joins TRBV4-2 and TRBJ1-1; 8 nucleotides match TRBD1. The CDR3 is 15 residues long. The junction had 8 bases not matched to a gene; V was cut back by 4 bases and J by 4 bases. The germline CDR1 and CDR2 sequences are LGHNA and YNFKEQ. For the CDR3, the DNA is TGTGCCAGCAGCCCAGCCCTACAGGGGGGCACTGAAGCTTTCTTT. Its translation is CASSPALQGGTEAFF.

The rearrangement links TRBV19 to TRBJ2-7, with TRBD2 as a possible D gene (5 bases). Looked up from germline, CDR1 is LNHDA and CDR2 is SQIVND (reference sequence). The CDR3 runs to 11 residues. V was clipped by 9 bases and J by 2 bases, with 8 bases between them. CDR3 amino acids: CASGNAYEQYF. As DNA, the CDR3 is TGTGCCAGCGGGAATGCCTACGAGCAGTACTTC.

There are a few counts of this clone. The DNA for the CDR3 is TGTGCCAGCAGCTCGACTAATCCCCCTCAAACCTACGAGCAGTACTTC. Its translation: CASSSTNPPQTYEQYF. This chain connects TRBV7-9 to TRBJ2-7; D perhaps matches TRBD2 (5 bases). The germline V gene has CDR1 SEHNR and CDR2 FQNEAQ (reference sequence). The CDR3 has 16 amino acids. V was shortened by 4 bases and J by 2 bases, with 18 bases between the two germline ends. Full variable domain (outside the CDR3, taken from reference TRBV7-9 and TRBJ2-7): DTGVSQNPRHKITKRGQNVTFRCDPISEHNRLYWYRQTLGQGPEFLTYFQNEAQLEKSRLLSDRFSAERPKGSFSTLEIQRTEQGDSAMYLCASSSTNPPQTYEQYFGPGTRLTVT.

This clone showed up just a few times. The rearrangement uses TRBV4-2 and TRBJ1-5; perhaps TRBD1 as D (6 bases). CDR1 is LGHNA, CDR2 YNFKEQ, per germline. With 6 bases removed from V and 4 bases from J, the gap between germline ends came to 13 bases. The CDR3 is 14 residues long. Here the CDR3 reads CASSPIQGNQPQHF. CDR3 nucleotide sequence: TGTGCCAGCAGTCCAATACAGGGAAATCAGCCCCAGCATTTT.

J is TRBJ2-7 and V is TRBV6-5, with D possibly being TRBD1 (5 bases). Trimming cost V 2 bases and J 6 bases, with 5 bases left between them. The germline V gene has CDR1 MNHEY and CDR2 SVGAGI. The CDR3 contains 11 residues. The CDR3 sequence: CASSYRGEQYF. The CDR3 DNA is TGTGCCAGCAGTTACAGGGGCGAGCAGTACTTC.

V usage is TRBV25-1 and J usage is TRBJ1-2, with 9 positions matching TRBD1. Looked up from germline, CDR1 is MGHDK and CDR2 is SYGVNS. V shed 6 bases and J 4 bases; nucleotides not matched to a gene: 3. CDR3 length: 13 residues. The CDR3 protein is CASSRDRAYGYTF. The CDR3 nucleotides are TGTGCCAGCAGCCGGGACAGGGCCTATGGCTACACCTTC.

The chain has TRBV6-5 and TRBJ2-7, with D possibly being TRBD1 (6 bases). The ends were cut back, 6 bases at V and 3 bases at J, with 18 bases in the middle. From germline, CDR1 is MNHEY and CDR2 SVGAGI. CDR3 length: 15 amino acids. In DNA, the CDR3 is TGTGCCAGCAGCCCCCAGGGGCGGGTGATCTACGAGCAGTACTTC. This codes for CASSPQGRVIYEQYF.

This clone was recorded a few times. The V and J genes are TRBV14 and TRBJ2-7; 11 positions agree with TRBD2. In germline, CDR1 is SGHDN, CDR2 FVKESK. V shed 8 bases and J 0 bases; nucleotides not matched to a gene: 6. CDR3 length: 15 residues. The CDR3 DNA is TGTGCCAGCGCAAGGGGGACTAGCGGCTCCTACGAGCAGTACTTC. Translation: CASARGTSGSYEQYF.

This chain joins TRBV28 and TRBJ1-2; tentatively, D is TRBD1 (6 bases). Germline CDR1 reads MDHEN; CDR2 reads SYDVKM. CDR3 length: 13 amino acids. Trimming removed 3 bases at V and 8 bases at J, with 13 bases between. CDR3 coding DNA: TGTGCCAGCAGTTTTATCAGGGGTGACGGCTACACCTTC. As protein: CASSFIRGDGYTF.

The rearrangement uses TRBV4-1 and TRBJ1-2; D gene uncertain. Germline CDR1 reads MGHRA; CDR2 reads YSYEKL. V was clipped by 1 base and J by 2 bases, with 17 bases between them. This CDR3 has 17 residues. CDR3 DNA: TGCGCCAGCAGCCAAGGTGGAGCCCTGGAGATAAACTATGGCTACACCTTC. Translated: CASSQGGALEINYGYTF.

The chain couples TRBV4-1 to TRBJ2-5; 7 positions agree with TRBD2. Unmatched junction bases numbered 9, after V lost 0 bases and J lost 5 bases. The CDR3 loop spans 16 amino acids. Germline-derived CDR1 and CDR2 are MGHRA and YSYEKL. CDR3: CASSQEELTSWETQYF. In DNA, the CDR3 is TGCGCCAGCAGCCAAGAGGAACTGACTAGCTGGGAGACCCAGTACTTC.

This clone has a handful of counts. V is TRBV6-5 and J is TRBJ1-2, with 8 bases aligning to TRBD1. Germline CDR1 and CDR2: MNHEY and SVGAGI. V shed 6 bases, J shed 3 bases, and the junction held 3 bases outside the gene matches. The CDR3 sequence is 13 residues long. The CDR3: CASREGQDYGYTF. The CDR3 region has the DNA TGTGCCAGCAGAGAGGGACAGGACTATGGCTACACCTTC.

The rearrangement links TRBV19 to TRBJ2-2; TRBD2 matches 15 bases. Germline assignment: CDR1 LNHDA and CDR2 SQIVND (reference sequence). The CDR3 consists of 21 residues. The trim removed 0 bases at V and 6 bases at J, leaving 14 bases unmatched. CDR3 region: CASSIDQVWGLAGGSPGELFF. The DNA of the CDR3 is TGTGCCAGTAGTATAGATCAAGTGTGGGGACTAGCGGGAGGTTCCCCCGGGGAGCTGTTTTTT.

In DNA form, the CDR3 reads TGTGCCAGCAGCGTTGGGACTAGCGTATTCACAGATACGCAGTATTTT. It codes for CASSVGTSVFTDTQYF. The rearrangement links TRBV5-4 to TRBJ2-3; 10 nucleotides line up with TRBD2. The trim removed 4 bases at V and 2 bases at J, leaving 7 bases unmatched. The CDR3 is 16 amino acids. Germline values: CDR1 SGHNT, CDR2 YYREEE (reference sequence).

V and J are TRBV5-1 and TRBJ2-2; the D gene is possibly TRBD1 (5 bases). Germline V gives CDR1 SGHRS, CDR2 YFSETQ. The CDR3 loop spans 16 amino acids. With 0 bases removed from V and 7 bases from J, the gap between germline ends came to 16 bases. The CDR3 protein is CASSLEQVHSDGELFF. The CDR3 coding sequence is TGCGCCAGCAGCTTGGAACAGGTCCACAGCGACGGGGAGCTGTTTTTT.

V is TRBV5-1 and J is TRBJ2-1; 8 nucleotides agree with TRBD2. The J segment lost 2 bases and the V segment lost 6 bases, leaving 7 bases of the junction unmatched. The V gene's germline CDR1 is SGHRS and CDR2 YFSETQ. CDR3 length equals 15 residues. Here the CDR3 reads CASKEGLVTYNEQFF. CDR3 in DNA: TGCGCCAGCAAGGAGGGACTAGTCACCTACAATGAGCAGTTCTTC.

This chain joins TRBV14 and TRBJ2-1; D might be TRBD2 (5 bases). The CDR3 is 16 amino acids. CDR1 and CDR2 from the germline V gene are SGHDN and FVKESK. Trimming removed 8 bases at V and 0 bases at J, with 17 bases between. CDR3 amino acids: CASGPLSTSSYNEQFF. For the CDR3, the DNA is TGTGCCAGCGGCCCCCTCTCTACTAGCTCCTACAATGAGCAGTTCTTC.

CDR3 sequence (DNA): TGTGCCAGTAGTATAAGACGGAGTACGGGGAACACTGAAGCTTTCTTT. Protein sequence: CASSIRRSTGNTEAFF. This sequence joins TRBV19 and TRBJ1-1, with unresolved D. The CDR3 consists of 16 residues. V lost 2 bases and J 1 base, leaving 14 bases between the germline ends. CDR1 LNHDA and CDR2 SQIVND come from the germline V gene (reference sequence).

The chain uses TRBV7-9 and TRBJ2-5, with D uncertain. The DNA end lines up better with TRBJ2-7; the J call may be wrong. Germline V lookup: CDR1 SEHNR, CDR2 FQNEAQ (reference sequence). This CDR3 region has 16 residues. CDR3 coding DNA: TGTGCCAGCAGCTACACTGATAGACTGGAAAGCTACGAGCAGTACTTC. Protein: CASSYTDRLESYEQYF.

The rearrangement joins TRBV5-1 to TRBJ2-2; D ambiguous. CDR1 SGHRS and CDR2 YFSETQ come from the germline V gene. The CDR3 has 14 residues. The germline V and J ends were trimmed by 4 bases and 0 bases, with 7 bases remaining between them. The DNA for the CDR3 is TGCGCCAGCAGCCCTCAGGCGAACACCGGGGAGCTGTTTTTT. Its translation is CASSPQANTGELFF. Looking up the rest from reference TRBV5-1 and TRBJ2-2 gives the full variable domain: KAGVTQTPRYLIKTRGQQVTLSCSPISGHRSVSWYQQTPGQGLQFLFEYFSETQRNKGNFPGRFSGRQFSNSRSEMNVSTLELGDSALYLCASSPQANTGELFFGEGSRLTVL.

The rearrangement links TRBV5-1 to TRBJ2-5; 9 positions agree with TRBD2. From germline, CDR1 is SGHRS and CDR2 YFSETQ. Losses at the gene ends were 7 bases for V and 5 bases for J; bases not matched to a gene: 12. The CDR3 runs to 15 residues. CDR3 region: CASQSIAGVAETQYF. The CDR3 DNA reads TGCGCCAGCCAATCTATAGCGGGAGTGGCTGAGACCCAGTACTTC.

This chain links TRBV7-2 with TRBJ2-3; D perhaps matches TRBD1 (5 bases). This CDR3 contains 15 residues. CDR1 and CDR2 (germline): SGHTA, FQGNSA. Trimming left V 4 bases short and J 4 bases short, with 15 bases between. CDR3 sequence reads: CASSSRRDRADTQYF. CDR3 nucleotides: TGTGCCAGCAGCTCTCGCAGGGATCGCGCAGATACGCAGTATTTT.

The chain carries TRBV19 and TRBJ1-1; D is ambiguous. Germline V gene data show CDR1 as LNHDA and CDR2 as SQIVND (reference sequence). The V end lost 7 bases, the J end lost 6 bases, and 9 bases lay between the germline ends. CDR3 length equals 11 residues. CDR3 in amino acids: CASKGAAEAFF. The DNA of the CDR3 is TGTGCCAGTAAAGGAGCAGCTGAAGCTTTCTTT.

The CDR3 DNA is TGTGCCTGGAGTCAGTTGGCAGGGGTTAGAGGCTACACCTTC. Translation gives CAWSQLAGVRGYTF. V is TRBV30 and J is TRBJ1-2, with a possible D match to TRBD1 (6 bases). V was trimmed by 2 bases and J by 8 bases, leaving 18 bases between them. This CDR3 spans 14 amino acids. The germline gives CDR1 GTSNPN, CDR2 SVGIG (reference sequence).

This clone was seen a handful of times. This chain links TRBV25-1 with TRBJ1-1, with D possibly matching TRBD1 (6 bases). The CDR3 spans 15 residues. Looked up from germline, CDR1 is MGHDK and CDR2 is SYGVNS. V lost 3 bases to trimming and J lost 7 bases, with 18 bases between them. The DNA for the CDR3 is TGTGCCAGCAGTGATCTACCAGGGGATTCGAATGAAGCTTTCTTT. The encoded protein is CASSDLPGDSNEAFF.